This record covers a single TCR beta chain. Its antigen is not known. This sample stems from a study of cytomegalovirus exposure and HLA in healthy donors. On the study more broadly: The 120 validation repertoires used the same platform as the roughly 700 first-cohort repertoires (as reported by a later analysis). General study points: In vitro work confirmed that a few CMV-associated chains recognize CMV antigens. According to the study, 180 or so TCR beta chains were cytomegalovirus-associated. Most TCR sequences showed up rarely, but some public TCRs showed up in many donors.

V shed 6 bases, J shed 6 bases, and the junction held 4 bases outside the gene matches. CDR3 length: 13 amino acids. CDR1 MNHNY and CDR2 SVGAGI come from the germline V gene (reference sequence). Repertoires were generated with immunoSEQ multiplex PCR, while TCRdb's copy carries only in-frame clones and drops some. The sample has around 71,000 clones, about 94% seen once. The sequenced sample consisted of PBMCs. The gene calls are TRBV6-6 and TRBJ2-3; 9 bases agree with TRBD1. The TCR was taken from a man in his late teens or twenties in good health and CMV-seropositive. CDR3: CASREQGADTQYF. The CDR3 DNA sequence: TGTGCCAGCAGGGAACAGGGGGCTGATACGCAGTATTTT.